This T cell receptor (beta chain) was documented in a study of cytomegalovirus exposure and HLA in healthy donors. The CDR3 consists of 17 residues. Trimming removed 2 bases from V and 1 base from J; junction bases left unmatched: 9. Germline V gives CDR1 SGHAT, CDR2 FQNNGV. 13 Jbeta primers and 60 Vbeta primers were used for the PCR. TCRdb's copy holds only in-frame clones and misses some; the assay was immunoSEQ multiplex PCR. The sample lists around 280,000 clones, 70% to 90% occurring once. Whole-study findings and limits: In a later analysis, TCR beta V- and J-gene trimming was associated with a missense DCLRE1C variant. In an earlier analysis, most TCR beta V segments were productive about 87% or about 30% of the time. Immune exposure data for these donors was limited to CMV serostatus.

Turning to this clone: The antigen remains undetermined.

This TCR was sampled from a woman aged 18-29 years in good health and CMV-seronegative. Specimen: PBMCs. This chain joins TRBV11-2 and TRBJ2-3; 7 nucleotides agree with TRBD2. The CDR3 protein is CASSLSGLDFRTDTQYF. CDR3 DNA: TGTGCCAGCAGCTTAAGCGGACTAGACTTCCGCACAGATACGCAGTATTTT. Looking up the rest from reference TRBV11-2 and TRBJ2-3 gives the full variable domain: EAGVAQSPRYKIIEKRQSVAFWCNPISGHATLYWYQQILGQGPKLLIQFQNNGVVDDSQLPKDRFSAERLKGVDSTLKIQPAKLEDSAVYLCASSLSGLDFRTDTQYFGPGTRLTVL.